This T cell receptor (beta chain) was obtained from a study of blood T cell repertoires in COVID-19. CDR1 and CDR2 from the germline V gene are MDHEN and SYDVKM. This CDR3 spans 14 amino acids. The ends lost 8 bases at V and 1 base at J; junction bases unmatched: 5. The table came from immunoSEQ multiplex PCR; TCRdb's copy has only in-frame clones and leaves some out. The sample carries 250,000 to 350,000 clones, roughly 89% recorded once. This chain joins TRBV28 and TRBJ1-1, with 9 bases identical to TRBD1. The material sequenced was PBMCs or T cells enriched from blood (not recorded which). The TCR comes from a woman aged 40 to 55 who had recovered from COVID-19. This CDR3 is CASSTGGKNTEAFF. The CDR3 coding sequence is TGTGCCAGCTCCACAGGGGGCAAGAACACTGAAGCTTTCTTT.